Detailed here is one T cell receptor beta chain. CDR1 is MDHEN, CDR2 SYDVKM, per germline. The ends were cut back, 10 bases at V and 3 bases at J, with 16 bases in the middle. The CDR3 covers 14 residues. These data originate in a study of shared clonotypes between healthy human individuals. Across the whole study: Used for every donor were three CD4 naive, three CD4 memory, two CD8 naive and one CD8 memory plate.

Only in-frame clones appear in the TCRdb table, and some are missing; sequencing was by immunoSEQ multiplex PCR. This sample yields millions of clones, of which 90% to 95% are seen a single time; about 0.13% belongs to the top ten. The V and J genes are TRBV28 and TRBJ2-1, with D possibly called TRBD1 or TRBD2 (5 bases each). Sample: naive CD4+ T cells sorted from blood. Subset noted: CD45RA+ positively selected. The source of this sequence is a man aged 18 to 29 in good health. The CDR3 bases are TGTGCCACCCTAGGGAGACAGATCTACAATGAGCAGTTCTTC. Residues: CATLGRQIYNEQFF.